One sample yielded the 10 T cell receptor beta chains listed below, sequenced in a study of cytomegalovirus exposure and HLA in healthy donors (dated by TCRdb to about 2017). The receptor library was made with the immunoSEQ multiplex PCR assay. For the multiplex PCR, a mixture combining 60 forward primers for TCR Vbeta segments and 13 reverse primers for TCR Jbeta segments was used. TCRdb took over this immuneACCESS table, retaining in-frame rearrangements with V and J assigned. Such tables are incomplete; in checked studies, under half of the missing clones stem from an unresolved V gene, and the remainder is unexplained. For this sample the table gives about 250,000 clones, of which roughly 70% were detected only once. Clones ranked in the top ten supply roughly 2.4% of the sample. Sequencing input: PBMCs. Every receptor here comes from a female donor in good health and CMV-seronegative.

The chain is built from TRBV4-2 and TRBJ2-7, with D unresolved. Germline lookup yields CDR1 LGHNA and CDR2 YNFKEQ. This CDR3 has 17 amino acids. Between the trimmed V and J ends, which lost 1 base and 1 base, there was a span of 17 bases. CDR3 protein: CASSQGTTLGDSYEQYF. CDR3 DNA: TGTGCCAGCAGCCAAGGCACGACCCTGGGCGATTCCTACGAGCAGTACTTC.

This chain links TRBV5-6 with TRBJ1-1; TRBD1 is a possible D gene (5 bases). The CDR3 runs 15 residues. Deletions cut 2 bases from V and 4 bases from J, with 15 bases between. From germline, CDR1 is SGHDT and CDR2 YYEEEE. As DNA, the CDR3 is TGTGCCAGCAGCTTCCGTCCGGGGGGGGGCACTGAAGCTTTCTTT. This codes for CASSFRPGGGTEAFF.

The chain uses TRBV10-3 and TRBJ2-5; 10 nucleotides line up with TRBD1. Losses at the gene ends were 3 bases for V and 11 bases for J; bases not matched to a gene: 12. The CDR3 contains 15 residues. Germline CDR1 is ENHRY and CDR2 is SYGVKD. The chain's CDR3 is CAISDGGQGIWEQYF. CDR3 in DNA: TGTGCCATCAGTGATGGGGGACAGGGGATTTGGGAGCAGTACTTC.

The genes are TRBV5-1 and TRBJ1-6; 7 bases align to TRBD1. The germline V gene has CDR1 SGHRS and CDR2 YFSETQ. V lost 4 bases to trimming and J lost 10 bases; unmatched junction nucleotides: 5. This CDR3 comprises 13 residues. In DNA, the CDR3 is TGCGCCAGCAGCACCGGGACAGAGTCACCCCTCCACTTT. Its translation is CASSTGTESPLHF.

The chain employs TRBV6-5 and TRBJ1-1; D is undetermined. CDR1 is MNHEY and CDR2 is SVGAGI in the germline V gene. Trimming left V 4 bases short and J 1 base short, with 10 bases between. This CDR3 comprises 14 residues. CDR3 coding DNA: TGTGCCAGCAGTTTTGGGAGGTCGAACACTGAAGCTTTCTTT. It translates to CASSFGRSNTEAFF.

The CDR3 protein is CASSLGIRGAFF. CDR3 in DNA: TGTGCCAGCAGCTTGGGAATCAGGGGAGCTTTCTTT. This chain connects TRBV5-8 to TRBJ1-1; D is possibly TRBD1 (6 bases). V was pared by 0 bases and J by 10 bases, with 10 bases between. Germline-derived CDR1 and CDR2 are SGHTS and YDEGEE. The CDR3 sequence is 12 residues long.

This clone was seen a few times. The chain carries TRBV28 and TRBJ2-2; D remains unclear. CDR3 length equals 14 residues. Germline CDR1 reads MDHEN; CDR2 reads SYDVKM. The V and J ends lost 5 bases and 7 bases respectively, with 14 bases between them. The CDR3 nucleotides are TGTGCCAGCAGTCGCCTAGGTCGCTTCGGGGAGCTGTTTTTT. It yields the protein CASSRLGRFGELFF. The complete variable domain, with remaining parts taken from reference TRBV28 and TRBJ2-2, reads DVKVTQSSRYLVKRTGEKVFLECVQDMDHENMFWYRQDPGLGLRLIYFSYDVKMKEKGDIPEGYSVSREKKERFSLILESASTNQTSMYLCASSRLGRFGELFFGEGSRLTVL.

The V and J genes are TRBV19 and TRBJ1-5; D might be TRBD1 (6 bases). Trimming pared 0 bases from V and 5 bases from J, leaving 14 bases between. The CDR3 extends over 16 amino acids. Germline assignment: CDR1 LNHDA and CDR2 SQIVND (reference sequence). The CDR3 DNA reads TGTGCCAGTAGTATAGAACAGGGAATTGGAGATCAGCCCCAGCATTTT. Translation: CASSIEQGIGDQPQHF.

There are a few counts of this clone. The V gene is TRBV11-2, the J gene TRBJ2-1; 8 nucleotides align to TRBD2. There are 15 residues in the CDR3. V lost 1 base and J lost 8; bases outside the gene matches: 7. From germline, CDR1 is SGHAT and CDR2 FQNNGV. The CDR3 region is CASSLAGLALDEQFF. CDR3 in DNA: TGTGCCAGCAGCTTAGCAGGACTAGCCTTGGATGAGCAGTTCTTC.

The rearrangement links TRBV14 to TRBJ2-5, with 8 bases lining up with TRBD1. There are 14 residues in the CDR3. Trimming at V came to 3 bases and at J to 5 bases, leaving 5 bases not matched to a gene. Germline assignment: CDR1 SGHDN and CDR2 FVKESK. The CDR3 region is CASSHRTGRETQYF. Here the CDR3 DNA reads TGTGCCAGCAGCCACCGGACAGGGAGGGAGACCCAGTACTTC.